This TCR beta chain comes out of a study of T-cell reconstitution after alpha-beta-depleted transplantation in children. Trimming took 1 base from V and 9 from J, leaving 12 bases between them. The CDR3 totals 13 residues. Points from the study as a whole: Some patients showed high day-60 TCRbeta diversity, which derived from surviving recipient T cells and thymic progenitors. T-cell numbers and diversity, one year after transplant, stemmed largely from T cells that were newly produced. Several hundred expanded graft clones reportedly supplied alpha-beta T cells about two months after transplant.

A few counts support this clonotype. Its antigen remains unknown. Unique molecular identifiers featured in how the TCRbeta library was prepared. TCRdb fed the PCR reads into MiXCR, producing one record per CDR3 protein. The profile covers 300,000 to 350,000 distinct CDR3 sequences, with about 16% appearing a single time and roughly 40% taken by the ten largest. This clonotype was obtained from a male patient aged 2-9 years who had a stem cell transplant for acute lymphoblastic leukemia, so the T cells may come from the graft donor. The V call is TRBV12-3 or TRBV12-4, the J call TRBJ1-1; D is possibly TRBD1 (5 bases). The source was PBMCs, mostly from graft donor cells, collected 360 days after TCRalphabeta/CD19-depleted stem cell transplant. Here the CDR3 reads CASSLGTPKKAFF. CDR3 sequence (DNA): TGTGCCAGCAGTTTAGGGACACCCAAAAAAGCTTTCTTT.